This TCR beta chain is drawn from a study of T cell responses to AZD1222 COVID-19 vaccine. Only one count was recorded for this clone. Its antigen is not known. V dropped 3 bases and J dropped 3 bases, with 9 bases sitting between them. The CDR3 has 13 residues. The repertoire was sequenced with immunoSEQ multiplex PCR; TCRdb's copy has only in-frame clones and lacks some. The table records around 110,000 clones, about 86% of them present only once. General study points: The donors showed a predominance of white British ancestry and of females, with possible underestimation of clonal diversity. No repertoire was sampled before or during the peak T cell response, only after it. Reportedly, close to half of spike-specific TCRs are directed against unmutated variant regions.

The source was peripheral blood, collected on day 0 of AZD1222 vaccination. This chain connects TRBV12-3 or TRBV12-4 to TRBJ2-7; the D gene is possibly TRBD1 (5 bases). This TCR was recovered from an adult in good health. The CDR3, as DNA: TGTGCCAGCAGTTTTAGACAGAACTACGAGCAGTACTTC. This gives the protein CASSFRQNYEQYF.